Shown below are 25 T cell receptor beta chains from a single sample sequenced in a study of human T cells and chemical hapten exposure. It was unfractionated whole blood from which total RNA was extracted. Library preparation tagged each individual cDNA molecule with a unique molecular identifier. TCRdb reanalysed the reads using MiXCR and keeps one entry per CDR3 protein. Among about 120,000 distinct CDR3 sequences, over 7.5% were seen once, and the ten largest hold approximately 1.4%. The sample consisted of whole blood. The receptors derive from a human donor in good health. Some clones in this sample may be carry-over from other donors' samples.

This clonotype turned up a few times. The rearrangement links TRBV6-1 to TRBJ1-5; D uncertain. The V end lost 5 bases, the J end lost 2 bases, and 10 bases lay between the germline ends. The CDR3 sequence is 14 residues long. From germline, CDR1 is MNHNS and CDR2 SASEGT. The DNA of the CDR3 is TGTGCCAGCAGTTCAAAGGACGGCAATCAGCCCCAGCATTTT. Amino acids: CASSSKDGNQPQHF.

This clonotype was seen at least ten times. This chain joins TRBV14 and TRBJ1-3; tentatively, D is TRBD1 (6 bases). The CDR3 spans 15 residues. In germline, CDR1 is SGHDN, CDR2 FVKESK. V was clipped by 8 bases and J by 0 bases, with 14 bases between them. CDR3 residues: CASAIGQSSGNTIYF. The CDR3 DNA reads TGTGCCAGCGCTATCGGACAGAGCTCTGGAAACACCATATATTTT.

CDR3 loop: CASSSGQGVNQPQHF. DNA for the CDR3: TGTGCCAGCAGCTCCGGACAGGGGGTAAATCAGCCCCAGCATTTT. The V and J genes are TRBV7-9 and TRBJ1-5; 10 bases map to TRBD1. The CDR3 loop spans 15 amino acids. Trimming cost V 4 bases and J 4 bases; bases outside gene matches: 4. Germline CDR1 and CDR2: SEHNR and FQNEAQ (reference sequence).

This clonotype was recorded at least ten times. The chain links TRBV10-3 to TRBJ2-3; 7 nucleotides line up with TRBD2. CDR1 is ENHRY and CDR2 is SYGVKD in the germline V gene. With V trimmed by 4 bases and J by 1 base, 8 bases remained unmatched. CDR3 length: 16 amino acids. The CDR3 protein is CAISGPLAGGTDTQYF. CDR3 bases: TGTGCCATCAGTGGACCCCTGGCGGGGGGCACAGATACGCAGTATTTT.

V and J are TRBV20-1 and TRBJ2-5, with 10 bases identical to TRBD2. Germline CDR1 and CDR2: DFQATT and SNEGSKA (reference sequence). The CDR3 sequence is 14 residues long. J was trimmed by 5 bases and V by 6 bases; bases with no gene match: 9. Here the CDR3 reads CSAETSGIGETQYF. The CDR3 nucleotides are TGCAGTGCCGAAACTAGCGGGATTGGTGAGACCCAGTACTTC.

This clonotype appeared a few times. CDR3 nucleotides: TGTGCCAGCAGCGTAGGGGCCGTACGCTCTGGAAACACCATATATTTT. Translation gives CASSVGAVRSGNTIYF. The chain recombines TRBV9 with TRBJ1-3; no firm D call. Germline CDR1 is SGDLS and CDR2 is YYNGEE. This CDR3 has 16 amino acids. Trimming left V 0 bases short and J 0 bases short, with 10 bases between.

This clonotype was found many times. V is TRBV9 and J is TRBJ2-5, with 7 bases that match TRBD2. V lost 0 bases, J lost 1 base, and 9 bases stayed unmatched. Germline V gives CDR1 SGDLS, CDR2 YYNGEE. CDR3 size: 17 residues. This CDR3 reads CASSVASRGGSQETQYF. CDR3 nucleotide sequence: TGTGCCAGCAGCGTAGCTAGTCGGGGAGGGTCCCAAGAGACCCAGTACTTC.

This clonotype was detected only a few times. The rearrangement uses TRBV6-6 and TRBJ1-6, with D unresolved. The V and J ends lost 2 bases and 7 bases respectively, with 6 bases between them. The CDR3 is made up of 13 amino acids. From germline, CDR1 is MNHNY and CDR2 SVGAGI (reference sequence). The CDR3 DNA sequence: TGTGCCAGCAGTTACATCGAAAATTCACCCCTCCACTTT. Translated, it gives CASSYIENSPLHF.

Only a few counts were recorded for this clonotype. The gene calls are TRBV5-1 and TRBJ2-2; TRBD1 aligns across 7 bases. The CDR3 has 16 amino acids. In germline, CDR1 is SGHRS, CDR2 YFSETQ. J gave up 1 base and V 2 bases, and 5 bases lay outside the gene matches. The CDR3 sequence: CASSLLQGLNTGELFF. The CDR3, as DNA: TGCGCCAGCAGCTTATTACAGGGGTTGAACACCGGGGAGCTGTTTTTT.

The rearrangement uses TRBV21-1 and TRBJ2-5; TRBD2, as called in the table, went unchecked against the DNA. TRBV21-1 is annotated as a pseudogene. There are 15 residues in the CDR3. This CDR3 reads CASRETSGDEETQYF. DNA of the CDR3: TGTGCCAGCAGAGAGACTAGCGGGGATGAAGAGACCCAGTACTTC.

This chain uses TRBV19 with TRBJ2-2; no clear D gene. Germline CDR1 reads LNHDA; CDR2 reads SQIVND (reference sequence). The CDR3 runs to 16 residues. V shed 6 bases and J shed 1 base, with 15 bases lying between them. The chain's CDR3 is CASSTPLVENTGELFF. DNA for the CDR3: TGTGCCAGTAGCACTCCCTTAGTTGAGAACACCGGGGAGCTGTTTTTT.

The chain's CDR3 is CASSWGPGSGGSDEQFF. CDR3 sequence (DNA): TGTGCCAGCAGCTGGGGTCCCGGGAGCGGGGGGAGCGATGAGCAGTTCTTC. The rearrangement uses TRBV7-8 and TRBJ2-1; 9 nucleotides line up with TRBD2. V lost 4 bases to trimming and J lost 8 bases; unmatched junction nucleotides: 15. The CDR3 extends over 17 amino acids. Germline V CDR1 and CDR2: SGHVS, FQNEAQ.

Ten or more counts support this clonotype. The chain joins TRBV9 to TRBJ1-3; 7 nucleotides line up with TRBD1. Germline V CDR1 and CDR2: SGDLS, YYNGEE. The junction had 6 bases not matched to a gene; V was cut back by 3 bases and J by 0 bases. The CDR3 contains 16 residues. CDR3: CASSGDRVSSGNTIYF. The CDR3 DNA sequence: TGTGCCAGCAGCGGGGACAGAGTAAGCTCTGGAAACACCATATATTTT.

This clonotype was counted at least ten times. The chain has TRBV10-3 and TRBJ1-5; D perhaps matches TRBD1 (5 bases). The length of the CDR3 is 14 residues. Germline CDR1 ENHRY, CDR2 SYGVKD. Trimming left V 6 bases short and J 3 bases short, with 12 bases between. The CDR3 spells CAIRGDSSNQPQHF. The CDR3 region has the DNA TGTGCCATCAGAGGAGACAGCTCCAATCAGCCCCAGCATTTT.

The sample holds a few counts of this clonotype. This chain connects TRBV24-1 to TRBJ2-2; TRBD1 agrees at 7 bases. The CDR3 spans 13 residues. CDR1 KGHDR and CDR2 SFDVKD come from the germline V gene. J was trimmed by 4 bases and V by 7 bases; bases with no gene match: 2. The CDR3: CATRDRSTGELFF. The CDR3, as DNA: TGTGCCACCAGGGACAGGAGCACCGGGGAGCTGTTTTTT.

This rearrangement joins TRBV11-2 to TRBJ2-7; D may be TRBD1 (5 bases). The germline gives CDR1 SGHAT, CDR2 FQNNGV. The CDR3 consists of 11 residues. V shed 10 bases and J shed 3 bases, with 10 bases lying between them. The CDR3 DNA reads TGTGCCATCGACAGAAACTACGAGCAGTACTTC. This encodes CAIDRNYEQYF.

The genes are TRBV20-1 and TRBJ2-1, with 8 bases identical to TRBD2. Germline values: CDR1 DFQATT, CDR2 SNEGSKA (reference sequence). After removal of 6 bases from V and 2 bases from J, the junction contained 9 bases not matched to a gene. The CDR3 runs 15 residues. CDR3 amino acids: CSAPKSGSPYNEQFF. Here the CDR3 DNA reads TGCAGTGCCCCGAAAAGCGGGAGCCCCTACAATGAGCAGTTCTTC.

The rearrangement uses TRBV12-3 or TRBV12-4 and TRBJ2-7, with 7 bases identical to TRBD2. V shed 5 bases and J 0 bases; nucleotides not matched to a gene: 10. The CDR3 covers 16 residues. DNA of the CDR3: TGTGCCAGCAGTCCCGATAGCGGGCACCTCTCCTACGAGCAGTACTTC. The encoded protein is CASSPDSGHLSYEQYF.

This clonotype was seen repeatedly, ten times or more. In DNA, the CDR3 is TGTGCCAGCAGTTTTATCTCTTATGAGCAGTTCTTC. It specifies CASSFISYEQFF. The chain combines TRBV12-3 or TRBV12-4 with TRBJ2-1; D is uncertain. The CDR3 is made up of 12 amino acids. The germline V and J ends were trimmed by 3 bases and 8 bases, with 8 bases remaining between them.

The sample holds many counts of this clonotype. The chain is built from TRBV7-2 and TRBJ2-7, with 9 bases fitting TRBD2. After removal of 5 bases from V and 6 bases from J, the junction contained 11 bases not matched to a gene. Germline CDR1 reads SGHTA; CDR2 reads FQGNSA. The CDR3 spans 15 residues. The CDR3 reads CASSVGGGALPEQYF. CDR3 in DNA: TGTGCCAGCAGCGTAGGCGGGGGGGCTTTACCCGAGCAGTACTTC.

This clonotype showed up just a few times. V gene TRBV5-4 combines with J gene TRBJ2-7, with D perhaps TRBD2 (6 bases). The CDR3 runs 15 residues. CDR1 SGHNT and CDR2 YYREEE come from the germline V gene (reference sequence). V dropped 3 bases and J dropped 0 bases, with 13 bases sitting between them. In DNA form, the CDR3 reads TGTGCCAGCAGCTACCCGGGGGTAGGCTCCTACGAGCAGTACTTC. Amino acid sequence: CASSYPGVGSYEQYF.

In this sample, this clonotype turned up many times. The chain employs TRBV29-1 and TRBJ1-4, with 9 bases identical to TRBD1. The CDR3 is 13 residues long. V shed 7 bases, J shed 8 bases, and the junction held 8 bases outside the gene matches. Germline lookup yields CDR1 SQVTM and CDR2 ANQGSEA. The CDR3 DNA is TGCAGCGGTTTGGACAGGGGAGAGGAAAAACTGTTTTTT. Residues: CSGLDRGEEKLFF.

In its sample, this clonotype was seen a few times. The rearrangement links TRBV5-1 to TRBJ2-7, with D perhaps given as TRBD1 or TRBD2 (5 bases each). The length of the CDR3 is 15 residues. Trimming pared 4 bases from V and 0 bases from J, leaving 14 bases between. Germline V gene lookup returns CDR1 SGHRS and CDR2 YFSETQ. CDR3 DNA: TGCGCCAGCAGCCCGGGACCTAGGAGCTCCTACGAGCAGTACTTC. Protein product: CASSPGPRSSYEQYF. The full variable domain, rest sourced from reference TRBV5-1 and TRBJ2-7, is KAGVTQTPRYLIKTRGQQVTLSCSPISGHRSVSWYQQTPGQGLQFLFEYFSETQRNKGNFPGRFSGRQFSNSRSEMNVSTLELGDSALYLCASSPGPRSSYEQYFGPGTRLTVT.

V is TRBV19 and J is TRBJ2-5; TRBD2 might be the D (6 bases). Germline V CDR1 and CDR2: LNHDA, SQIVND (reference sequence). This CDR3 spans 17 amino acids. V gave up 4 bases and J gave up 7 bases, with 25 bases separating them. CDR3: CASSTMGGARGAGTQYF. In DNA, the CDR3 is TGTGCCAGTAGTACCATGGGGGGTGCGAGGGGCGCCGGGACCCAGTACTTC.

V gene TRBV12-3 or TRBV12-4 combines with J gene TRBJ2-5, with D possibly being TRBD2 (5 bases). CDR3 size: 13 residues. V lost 6 bases and J lost 3, with 11 bases in between. The CDR3 nucleotides read TGTGCCAGCAGCCGGACTGTAAAAGAGACCCAGTACTTC. Translating it yields CASSRTVKETQYF.